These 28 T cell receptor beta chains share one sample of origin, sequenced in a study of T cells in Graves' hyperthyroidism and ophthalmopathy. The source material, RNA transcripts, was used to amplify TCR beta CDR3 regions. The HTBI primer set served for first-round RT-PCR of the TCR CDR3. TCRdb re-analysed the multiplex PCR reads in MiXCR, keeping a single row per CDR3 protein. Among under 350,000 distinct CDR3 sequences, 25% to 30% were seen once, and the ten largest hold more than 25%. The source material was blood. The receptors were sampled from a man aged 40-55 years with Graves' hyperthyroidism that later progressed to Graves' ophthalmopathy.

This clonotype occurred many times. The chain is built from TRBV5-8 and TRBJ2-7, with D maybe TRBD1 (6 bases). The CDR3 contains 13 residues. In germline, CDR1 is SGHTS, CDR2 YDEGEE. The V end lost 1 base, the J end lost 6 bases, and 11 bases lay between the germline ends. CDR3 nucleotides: TGTGCCAGCAGCTTGACAGGGTCGTCCGAGCAGTACTTC. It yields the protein CASSLTGSSEQYF.

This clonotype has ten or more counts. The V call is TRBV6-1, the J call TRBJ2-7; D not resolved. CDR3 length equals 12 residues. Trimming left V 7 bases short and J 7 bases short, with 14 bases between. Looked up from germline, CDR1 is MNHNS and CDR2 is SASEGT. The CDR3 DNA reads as TGTGCCAGCAAGGGTCAGGCGTGGGAGCAGTACTTC. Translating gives CASKGQAWEQYF.

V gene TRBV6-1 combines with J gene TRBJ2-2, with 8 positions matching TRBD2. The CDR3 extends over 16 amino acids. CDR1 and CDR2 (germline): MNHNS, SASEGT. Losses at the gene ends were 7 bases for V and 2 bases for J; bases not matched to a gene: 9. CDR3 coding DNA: TGTGCCAGCACGGGCCGGGGGGGAACCAACACCGGGGAGCTGTTTTTT. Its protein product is CASTGRGGTNTGELFF.

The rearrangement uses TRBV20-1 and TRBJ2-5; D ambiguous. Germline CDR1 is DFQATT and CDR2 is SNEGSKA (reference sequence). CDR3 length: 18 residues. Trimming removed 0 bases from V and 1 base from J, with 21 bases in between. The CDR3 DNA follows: TGCAGTGCTAGAGATGTGGCTCTGGGCTCTTCTGGCCAAGAGACCCAGTACTTC. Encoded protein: CSARDVALGSSGQETQYF.

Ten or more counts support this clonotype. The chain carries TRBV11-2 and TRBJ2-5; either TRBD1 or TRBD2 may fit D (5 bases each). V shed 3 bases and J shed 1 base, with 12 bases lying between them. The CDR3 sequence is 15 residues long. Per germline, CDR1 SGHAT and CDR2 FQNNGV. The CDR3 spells CASSFGGSSQETQYF. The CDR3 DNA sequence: TGTGCCAGCAGCTTTGGGGGTTCTAGCCAAGAGACCCAGTACTTC.

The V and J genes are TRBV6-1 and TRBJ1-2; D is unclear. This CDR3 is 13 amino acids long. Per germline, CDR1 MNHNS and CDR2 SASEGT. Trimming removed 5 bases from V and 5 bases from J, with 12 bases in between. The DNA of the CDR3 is TGTGCCAGCAGTCCGTTCGTAGTGTATGGCTACACCTTC. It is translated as CASSPFVVYGYTF.

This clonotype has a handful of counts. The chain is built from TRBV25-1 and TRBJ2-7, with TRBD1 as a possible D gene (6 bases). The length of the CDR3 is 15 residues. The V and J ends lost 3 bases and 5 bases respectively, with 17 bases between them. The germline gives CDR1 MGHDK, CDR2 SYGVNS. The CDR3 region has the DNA TGTGCCAGCAGTGAGAATCAGGGGTTCCTCCACGAGCAGTACTTC. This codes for CASSENQGFLHEQYF.

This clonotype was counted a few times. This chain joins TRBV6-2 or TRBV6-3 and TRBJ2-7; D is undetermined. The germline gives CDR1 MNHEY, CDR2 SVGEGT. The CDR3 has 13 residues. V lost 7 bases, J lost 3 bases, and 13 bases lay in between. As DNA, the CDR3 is TGTGCCAGCATGACGGTCGTCGTCTACGAGCAGTACTTC. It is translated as CASMTVVVYEQYF.

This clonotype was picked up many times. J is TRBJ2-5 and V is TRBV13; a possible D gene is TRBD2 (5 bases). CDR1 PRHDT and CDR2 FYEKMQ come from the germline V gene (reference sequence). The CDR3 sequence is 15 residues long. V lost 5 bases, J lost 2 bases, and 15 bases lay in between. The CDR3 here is CASSPRGHSQETQYF. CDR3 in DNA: TGTGCCAGCAGCCCGCGAGGGCACAGTCAAGAGACCCAGTACTTC.

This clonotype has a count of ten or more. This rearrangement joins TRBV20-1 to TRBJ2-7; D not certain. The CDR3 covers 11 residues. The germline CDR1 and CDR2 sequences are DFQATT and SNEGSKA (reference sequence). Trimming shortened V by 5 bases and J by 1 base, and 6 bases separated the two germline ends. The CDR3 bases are TGCAGTGCTGACCAGTCCTACGAGCAGTACTTC. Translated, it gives CSADQSYEQYF.

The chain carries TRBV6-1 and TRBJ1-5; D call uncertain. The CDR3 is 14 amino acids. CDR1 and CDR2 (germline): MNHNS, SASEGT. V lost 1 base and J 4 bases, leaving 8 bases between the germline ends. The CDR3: CASSEVPKNQPQHF. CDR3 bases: TGTGCCAGCAGTGAAGTGCCCAAGAATCAGCCCCAGCATTTT.

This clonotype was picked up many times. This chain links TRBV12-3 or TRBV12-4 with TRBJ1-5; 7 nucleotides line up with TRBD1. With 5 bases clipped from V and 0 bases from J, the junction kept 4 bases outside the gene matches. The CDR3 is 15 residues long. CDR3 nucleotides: TGTGCCAGCAGTCTCAGGGGGATTAGCAATCAGCCCCAGCATTTT. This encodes CASSLRGISNQPQHF.

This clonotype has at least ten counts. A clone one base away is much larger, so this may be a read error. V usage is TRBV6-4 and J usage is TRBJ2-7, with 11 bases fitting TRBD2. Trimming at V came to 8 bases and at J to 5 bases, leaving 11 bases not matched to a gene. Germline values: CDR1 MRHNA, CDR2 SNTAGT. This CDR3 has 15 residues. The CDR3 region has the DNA TGTGCCAGCCACAGCAGTACTAGCGGGAGTAACGAGCAGTACTTC. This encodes CASHSSTSGSNEQYF.

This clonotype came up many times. CDR3 DNA: TGTGCCACCAGTGATTCAACACGAGTCCAAGAGACCCAGTACTTC. Translating gives CATSDSTRVQETQYF. J is TRBJ2-5 and V is TRBV24-1; D ambiguous. From germline, CDR1 is KGHDR and CDR2 SFDVKD. Trimming cost V 2 bases and J 1 base, with 10 bases left between them. This CDR3 is built from 15 residues.

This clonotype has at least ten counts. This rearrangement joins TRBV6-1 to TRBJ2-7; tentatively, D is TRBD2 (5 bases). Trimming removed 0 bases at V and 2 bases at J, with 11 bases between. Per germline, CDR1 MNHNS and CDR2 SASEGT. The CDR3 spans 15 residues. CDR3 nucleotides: TGTGCCAGCAGTGAAGCCCCCCTCGGGGCCTACGAGCAGTACTTC. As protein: CASSEAPLGAYEQYF.

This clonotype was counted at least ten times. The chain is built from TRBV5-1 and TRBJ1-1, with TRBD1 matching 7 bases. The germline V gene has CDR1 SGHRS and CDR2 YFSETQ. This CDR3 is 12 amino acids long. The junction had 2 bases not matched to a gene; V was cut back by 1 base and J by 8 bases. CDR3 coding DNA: TGCGCCAGCAGCTTGATACAGGGGGAAGCTTTCTTT. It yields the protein CASSLIQGEAFF. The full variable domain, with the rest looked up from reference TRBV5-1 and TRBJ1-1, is KAGVTQTPRYLIKTRGQQVTLSCSPISGHRSVSWYQQTPGQGLQFLFEYFSETQRNKGNFPGRFSGRQFSNSRSEMNVSTLELGDSALYLCASSLIQGEAFFGQGTRLTVV.

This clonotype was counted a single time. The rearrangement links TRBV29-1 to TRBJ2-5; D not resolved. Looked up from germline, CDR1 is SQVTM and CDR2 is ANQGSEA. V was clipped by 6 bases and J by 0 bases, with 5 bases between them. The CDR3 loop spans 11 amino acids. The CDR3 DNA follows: TGCAGCGTCCGGTACCAAGAGACCCAGTACTTC. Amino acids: CSVRYQETQYF.

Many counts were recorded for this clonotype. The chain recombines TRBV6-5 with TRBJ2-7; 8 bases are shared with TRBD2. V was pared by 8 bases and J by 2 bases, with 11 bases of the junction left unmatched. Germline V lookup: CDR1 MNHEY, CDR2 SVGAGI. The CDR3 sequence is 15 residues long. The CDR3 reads CASRLQGRGAYEQYF. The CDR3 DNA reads TGTGCCAGCCGTCTCCAGGGGCGGGGGGCCTACGAGCAGTACTTC.

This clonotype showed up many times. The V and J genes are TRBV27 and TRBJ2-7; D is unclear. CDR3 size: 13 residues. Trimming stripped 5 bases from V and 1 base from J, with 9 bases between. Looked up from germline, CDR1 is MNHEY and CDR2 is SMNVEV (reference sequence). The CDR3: CASSPRSSYEQYF. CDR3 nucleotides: TGTGCCAGCAGTCCACGCAGTTCCTACGAGCAGTACTTC.

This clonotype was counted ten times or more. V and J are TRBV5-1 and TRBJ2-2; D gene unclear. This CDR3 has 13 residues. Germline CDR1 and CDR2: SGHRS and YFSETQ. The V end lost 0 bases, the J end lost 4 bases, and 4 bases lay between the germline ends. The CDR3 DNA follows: TGCGCCAGCAGCTTGGCCTTCACCGGGGAGCTGTTTTTT. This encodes CASSLAFTGELFF.

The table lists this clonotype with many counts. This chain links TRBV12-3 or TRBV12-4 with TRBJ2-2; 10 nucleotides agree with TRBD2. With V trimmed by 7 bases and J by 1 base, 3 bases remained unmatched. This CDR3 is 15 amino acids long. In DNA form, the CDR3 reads TGTGCCAGCACACGGACTAGCGGGAACACCGGGGAGCTGTTTTTT. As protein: CASTRTSGNTGELFF.

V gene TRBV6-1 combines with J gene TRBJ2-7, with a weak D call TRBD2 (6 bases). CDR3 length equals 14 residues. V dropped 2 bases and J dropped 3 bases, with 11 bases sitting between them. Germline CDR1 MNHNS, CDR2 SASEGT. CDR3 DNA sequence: TGTGCCAGCAGTGAATGGGACTCGAGCTACGAGCAGTACTTC. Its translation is CASSEWDSSYEQYF.

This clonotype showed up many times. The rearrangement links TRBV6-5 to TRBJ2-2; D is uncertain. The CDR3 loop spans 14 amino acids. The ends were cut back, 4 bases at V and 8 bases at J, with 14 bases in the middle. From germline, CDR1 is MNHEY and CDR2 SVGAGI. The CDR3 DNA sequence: TGTGCCAGCAGTTCCGGGTCAAAGATAGGGGAGCTGTTTTTT. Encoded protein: CASSSGSKIGELFF.

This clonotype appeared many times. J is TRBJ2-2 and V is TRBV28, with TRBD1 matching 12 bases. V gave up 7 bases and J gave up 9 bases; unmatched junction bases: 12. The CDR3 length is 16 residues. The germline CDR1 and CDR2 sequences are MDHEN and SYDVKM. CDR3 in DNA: TGTGCCAGCACATCATCGGGACAGGGGGCAGGGAGGGAGCTGTTTTTT. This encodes CASTSSGQGAGRELFF.

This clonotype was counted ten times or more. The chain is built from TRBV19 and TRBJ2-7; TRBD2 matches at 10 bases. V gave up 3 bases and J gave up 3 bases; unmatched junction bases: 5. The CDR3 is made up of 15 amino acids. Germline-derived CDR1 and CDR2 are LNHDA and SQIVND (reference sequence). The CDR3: CASSIGGTSVYEQYF. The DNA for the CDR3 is TGTGCCAGTAGTATCGGGGGGACTAGCGTCTACGAGCAGTACTTC.

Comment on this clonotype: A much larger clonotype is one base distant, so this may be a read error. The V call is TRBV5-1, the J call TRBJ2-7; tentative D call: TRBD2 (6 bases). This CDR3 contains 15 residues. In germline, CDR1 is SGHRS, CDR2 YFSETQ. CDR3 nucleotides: TGCGTCAGCAGCTTGTTTAGCGGACTATCCTACGAGCAGTACTTC. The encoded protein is CVSSLFSGLSYEQYF.

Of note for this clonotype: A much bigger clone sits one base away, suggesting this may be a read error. In DNA form, the CDR3 reads TGTGCCACCCAGAGGGCTGGCGGGAGATGGTACGAGCAGTACTTC. This encodes CATQRAGGRWYEQYF. V usage is TRBV3-1 and J usage is TRBJ2-7, with 7 bases aligning to TRBD2. This CDR3 is built from 15 residues. CDR1 is LGHDT and CDR2 is YNNKEL in the germline V gene (reference sequence). V lost 10 bases, J lost 4 bases, and 16 bases stayed unmatched.

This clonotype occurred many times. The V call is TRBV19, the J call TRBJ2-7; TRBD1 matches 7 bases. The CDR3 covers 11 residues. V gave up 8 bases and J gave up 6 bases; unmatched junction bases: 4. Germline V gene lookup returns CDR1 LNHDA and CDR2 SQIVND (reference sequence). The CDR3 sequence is CASSDRAEQYF. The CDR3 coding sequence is TGTGCCAGTTCCGACAGGGCCGAGCAGTACTTC.